What follows are 31 T cell receptor beta chains derived from one specimen sequenced in a study of T cell changes during pregnancy in multiple sclerosis. The repertoire was sequenced with immunoSEQ multiplex PCR; TCRdb's copy has only in-frame clones and lacks some. The repertoire has about 45,000 clones, 70% to 90% of them found once; the top ten carry around 1.9%. The sequencing used peripheral blood, collected in the first trimester of pregnancy. The receptors come from a female donor with multiple sclerosis, enrolled in a pregnancy study.

This sequence joins TRBV5-1 and TRBJ2-7; 10 bases line up with TRBD1. Per the germline V gene, CDR1 is SGHRS and CDR2 is YFSETQ. The CDR3 is 13 residues long. J lost 6 bases, V lost 3 bases, and 3 bases had no gene match. This chain's CDR3 is CASSWGTGAEQYF. The CDR3 DNA sequence: TGCGCCAGCAGCTGGGGGACAGGGGCCGAGCAGTACTTC.

The rearrangement links TRBV6-1 to TRBJ1-4; weak D call: TRBD1 (5 bases). Trimming left V 4 bases short and J 0 bases short, with 9 bases between. Germline CDR1 is MNHNS and CDR2 is SASEGT. The CDR3 spans 15 residues. The CDR3 nucleotides are TGTGCCAGCAGTGTGGGGCCGGCAACTAATGAAAAACTGTTTTTT. The encoded protein is CASSVGPATNEKLFF.

The chain combines TRBV5-6 with TRBJ2-7; 7 nucleotides agree with TRBD2. Germline loops: CDR1 SGHDT, CDR2 YYEEEE. V was pared by 4 bases and J by 2 bases, with 18 bases of the junction left unmatched. CDR3 length: 18 amino acids. The CDR3 DNA follows: TGTGCCAGCAGCCTACCGCTGGTCCCCGGGGGGTCCCCCTACGAGCAGTACTTC. It translates to CASSLPLVPGGSPYEQYF.

This clone appeared once. V is TRBV10-2 and J is TRBJ2-1; no clear D gene. Germline values: CDR1 WSHSY, CDR2 SAAADI. The length of the CDR3 is 14 residues. Trimming shortened V by 4 bases and J by 1 base, and 8 bases separated the two germline ends. This CDR3 reads CASSVTISYNEQFF. CDR3 coding DNA: TGCGCCAGCAGTGTTACAATTTCCTACAATGAGCAGTTCTTC.

The chain carries TRBV18 and TRBJ1-3; 8 bases map to TRBD1. V dropped 3 bases and J dropped 2; count of bases not matched to a gene: 0. This CDR3 has 14 amino acids. Germline V gene sequence: CDR1 KGHSH, CDR2 LQKENI. CDR3 in amino acids: CASSPDRAGNTIYF. The CDR3 coding sequence is TGTGCCAGCTCACCGGACAGGGCTGGAAACACCATATATTTT.

V usage is TRBV19 and J usage is TRBJ2-7, with 8 bases lining up with TRBD2. CDR3 length equals 14 residues. Per germline, CDR1 LNHDA and CDR2 SQIVND (reference sequence). Trimming cost V 4 bases and J 2 bases; bases outside gene matches: 4. The CDR3 nucleotides are TGTGCCAGTAGTAACCAGCGGGGGCCCTACGAGCAGTACTTC. It specifies CASSNQRGPYEQYF.

This rearrangement joins TRBV9 to TRBJ2-7; TRBD2 matches at 7 bases. Per germline, CDR1 SGDLS and CDR2 YYNGEE. Germline trimming cut 1 base from V and 7 bases from J; bases unmatched to any gene: 8. CDR3 size: 14 residues. The CDR3 protein is CASSVRGGAGEQYF. As DNA, the CDR3 is TGTGCCAGCAGCGTAAGGGGAGGGGCTGGGGAGCAGTACTTC.

This chain connects TRBV4-3 to TRBJ2-3; the D is unclear. Germline CDR1 and CDR2: LGHNA and YSLEER. Trimming left V 0 bases short and J 1 base short, with 11 bases between. This CDR3 region has 16 residues. The CDR3 bases are TGCGCCAGCAGCCAAGATAACTCCCATGGCACAGATACGCAGTATTTT. Protein: CASSQDNSHGTDTQYF.

This clone was seen only once. The V call is TRBV6-5, the J call TRBJ1-1; D is possibly TRBD1 (5 bases). This CDR3 is built from 13 residues. The germline V and J ends were trimmed by 4 bases and 10 bases, with 16 bases remaining between them. The germline CDR1 and CDR2 sequences are MNHEY and SVGAGI. This CDR3 is CASSLARGVGAFF. The CDR3 region has the DNA TGTGCCAGCAGTTTGGCGCGGGGGGTGGGAGCTTTCTTT.

The J gene is TRBJ1-2, the V gene TRBV7-8; D perhaps matches TRBD1 (5 bases). Trimming pared 5 bases from V and 2 bases from J, leaving 15 bases between. This CDR3 is 15 amino acids long. CDR1 is SGHVS, CDR2 FQNEAQ, per germline. As DNA, the CDR3 is TGTGCCAGCAGCCCCCAGGGAAGAACGAACTATGGCTACACCTTC. This translates into CASSPQGRTNYGYTF.

This rearrangement joins TRBV2 to TRBJ2-7; 9 bases fit TRBD1. J lost 1 base, V lost 5 bases, and 9 bases had no gene match. This CDR3 is 16 amino acids long. In germline, CDR1 is SNHLY, CDR2 FYNNEI. The CDR3 region is CASSTIGQGFSYEQYF. The CDR3 coding sequence is TGTGCCAGCAGTACCATAGGACAGGGGTTTTCCTACGAGCAGTACTTC.

The chain couples TRBV28 to TRBJ1-2, with TRBD1 matching 11 bases. Germline loops: CDR1 MDHEN, CDR2 SYDVKM. With V trimmed by 8 bases and J by 8 bases, 10 bases remained unmatched. This CDR3 spans 14 amino acids. The CDR3: CASFLDRGLRGYTF. CDR3 coding DNA: TGTGCCAGCTTCCTGGACAGGGGGCTTCGGGGCTACACCTTC.

The chain combines TRBV28 with TRBJ2-7; D uncertain. The V gene lost 0 bases and the J gene lost 1 base, with 7 bases spanning the gap. The V gene's germline CDR1 is MDHEN and CDR2 SYDVKM. There are 14 residues in the CDR3. This chain's CDR3 is CASSLWASSYEQYF. DNA for the CDR3: TGTGCCAGCAGTTTATGGGCCAGTTCCTACGAGCAGTACTTC. The full variable domain, with the rest looked up from reference TRBV28 and TRBJ2-7, is DVKVTQSSRYLVKRTGEKVFLECVQDMDHENMFWYRQDPGLGLRLIYFSYDVKMKEKGDIPEGYSVSREKKERFSLILESASTNQTSMYLCASSLWASSYEQYFGPGTRLTVT.

The chain joins TRBV27 to TRBJ2-1, with a tentative D call TRBD1 (6 bases). This CDR3 is 13 amino acids long. With 2 bases removed from V and 9 bases from J, the gap between germline ends came to 11 bases. Germline V gives CDR1 MNHEY, CDR2 SMNVEV (reference sequence). The CDR3 spells CASSLENRVEQFF. CDR3 sequence (DNA): TGTGCCAGCAGTTTAGAAAACAGGGTTGAGCAGTTCTTC.

This sequence joins TRBV11-2 and TRBJ2-7, with TRBD2 as a possible D gene (6 bases). V was pared by 4 bases and J by 4 bases, with 14 bases between. Germline values: CDR1 SGHAT, CDR2 FQNNGV. The CDR3 is 14 residues long. CDR3 nucleotide sequence: TGTGCCAGCAGCTCGGCAAGGCGGGATTACGAGCAGTACTTC. Protein sequence: CASSSARRDYEQYF.

This chain connects TRBV2 to TRBJ1-4; 8 positions match TRBD1. Looked up from germline, CDR1 is SNHLY and CDR2 is FYNNEI. There are 14 residues in the CDR3. The junction had 7 bases not matched to a gene; V was cut back by 6 bases and J by 7 bases. CDR3 protein: CASRLRGQGEKLFF. For the CDR3, the DNA is TGTGCCAGCAGACTCAGGGGGCAAGGTGAAAAACTGTTTTTT.

The V call is TRBV7-8, the J call TRBJ1-2; a weak D match, TRBD1 (5 bases). Per germline, CDR1 SGHVS and CDR2 FQNEAQ. This CDR3 is built from 13 residues. V dropped 5 bases and J dropped 7 bases, with 14 bases sitting between them. The DNA for the CDR3 is TGTGCCAGCAGCCTCCAGGGAATGGGTGGCTACACCTTC. Translation: CASSLQGMGGYTF.

V is TRBV27 and J is TRBJ2-2, with 11 bases identical to TRBD2. The J segment lost 2 bases and the V segment lost 5 bases, leaving 7 bases of the junction unmatched. Germline CDR1 reads MNHEY; CDR2 reads SMNVEV (reference sequence). The CDR3 length is 17 residues. In DNA form, the CDR3 reads TGTGCCAGCAGTAAGCTAGCGGGGGGAATAAACACCGGGGAGCTGTTTTTT. This codes for CASSKLAGGINTGELFF.

The chain uses TRBV9 and TRBJ1-2; a possible D gene is TRBD1 (5 bases). Trimming shortened V by 4 bases and J by 0 bases, and 16 bases separated the two germline ends. The CDR3 extends over 16 amino acids. The germline gives CDR1 SGDLS, CDR2 YYNGEE. CDR3: CASSPGGEGANYGYTF. In DNA, the CDR3 is TGTGCCAGCAGCCCCGGAGGGGAGGGTGCTAACTATGGCTACACCTTC.

V and J are TRBV11-3 and TRBJ2-1; D possibly corresponds to TRBD1 (6 bases). Per germline, CDR1 SGHNT and CDR2 YENEEA. Trimming pared 4 bases from V and 8 bases from J, leaving 18 bases between. CDR3 size: 15 residues. The CDR3 here is CASSSTGSAGDEQFF. Written as DNA, the CDR3 is TGTGCCAGCAGCTCAACCGGGTCTGCAGGGGATGAGCAGTTCTTC. The entire variable domain, with the rest obtained from reference TRBV11-3 and TRBJ2-1, is as follows: EAGVVQSPRYKIIEKKQPVAFWCNPISGHNTLYWYLQNLGQGPELLIRYENEEAVDDSQLPKDRFSAERLKGVDSTLKIQPAELGDSAVYLCASSSTGSAGDEQFFGPGTRLTVL.

The CDR3 nucleotides read TGTGCCATCAGTTCTAGGGAGTCGAACACCGGGGAGCTGTTTTTT. Its protein product is CAISSRESNTGELFF. V is TRBV10-3 and J is TRBJ2-2, with D possibly matching TRBD2 (5 bases). This CDR3 has 15 residues. Trimming cost V 5 bases and J 0 bases, with 10 bases left between them. Germline V gene lookup returns CDR1 ENHRY and CDR2 SYGVKD.

This clone was detected only once. This rearrangement joins TRBV4-3 to TRBJ2-7; TRBD1 aligns across 9 bases. Germline loops: CDR1 LGHNA, CDR2 YSLEER. The junction had 6 bases not matched to a gene; V was cut back by 0 bases and J by 3 bases. The length of the CDR3 is 16 residues. CDR3 coding DNA: TGCGCCAGCAGCCAAGATCGGACAGGGGAAGACTACGAGCAGTACTTC. It is translated as CASSQDRTGEDYEQYF.

The chain joins TRBV5-1 to TRBJ2-7; no clear D. The CDR3 is 13 amino acids. Germline V CDR1 and CDR2: SGHRS, YFSETQ. Trimming took off 6 bases at V and 2 bases at J, with 12 bases between the two ends. The CDR3, as DNA: TGCGCCAGCAAAGCCCCCGCCACCTACGAGCAGTACTTC. Translated: CASKAPATYEQYF.

The V gene is TRBV6-5, the J gene TRBJ2-7; maybe TRBD1 (6 bases). The CDR3 extends over 13 amino acids. Germline CDR1 and CDR2: MNHEY and SVGAGI. V was shortened by 6 bases and J by 0 bases, with 9 bases between the two germline ends. The CDR3 protein is CASSRQVSYEQYF. CDR3 nucleotide sequence: TGTGCCAGCAGCCGACAGGTCTCCTACGAGCAGTACTTC.

This sequence joins TRBV6-5 and TRBJ1-6; unclear D gene. CDR3 length: 13 residues. Trimming took 5 bases from V and 7 from J, leaving 9 bases between them. Germline V lookup: CDR1 MNHEY, CDR2 SVGAGI. The DNA of the CDR3 is TGTGCCAGCAGTGATACGGTGAATTCACCCCTCCACTTT. Amino acids: CASSDTVNSPLHF.

V is TRBV5-1 and J is TRBJ1-6; 7 nucleotides align to TRBD1. Germline CDR1 is SGHRS and CDR2 is YFSETQ. With V trimmed by 0 bases and J by 10 bases, 19 bases remained unmatched. The CDR3 runs 19 residues. CDR3 in amino acids: CASSLDLTGSGRIESPLHF. The CDR3 DNA reads as TGCGCCAGCAGCTTGGATCTGACAGGGTCCGGAAGGATAGAATCACCCCTCCACTTT.

The chain is built from TRBV5-1 and TRBJ1-1, with D unresolved. Between the trimmed V and J ends, which lost 1 base and 0 bases, there was a span of 7 bases. The CDR3 is made up of 14 amino acids. CDR1 is SGHRS and CDR2 is YFSETQ in the germline V gene. The CDR3 reads CASSLRGMNTEAFF. The DNA of the CDR3 is TGCGCCAGCAGCTTGAGAGGAATGAACACTGAAGCTTTCTTT.

The chain has TRBV6-1 and TRBJ1-5; D call uncertain. Germline V gene data show CDR1 as MNHNS and CDR2 as SASEGT. The CDR3 contains 15 residues. Trimming left V 3 bases short and J 1 base short, with 10 bases between. As DNA, the CDR3 is TGTGCCAGCAGTGAGTCTATGGGCAGCAATCAGCCCCAGCATTTT. Translated: CASSESMGSNQPQHF.

The J gene is TRBJ2-7, the V gene TRBV5-1, with 9 bases fitting TRBD1. Unmatched junction bases numbered 4, after V lost 1 base and J lost 5 bases. Germline CDR1 SGHRS, CDR2 YFSETQ. This CDR3 has 14 residues. The CDR3 coding sequence is TGCGCCAGCAGCTTGCGGGACAGGGCCCACGAGCAGTACTTC. Translation gives CASSLRDRAHEQYF.

This chain connects TRBV5-1 to TRBJ1-1; 8 nucleotides match TRBD1. The CDR3 runs to 16 residues. Germline V gives CDR1 SGHRS, CDR2 YFSETQ. With 0 bases clipped from V and 1 base from J, the junction kept 5 bases outside the gene matches. The CDR3 spells CASSLDGQGPNTEAFF. Here the CDR3 DNA reads TGCGCCAGCAGCTTGGATGGACAGGGACCGAACACTGAAGCTTTCTTT.

The V call is TRBV7-3, the J call TRBJ2-1; 13 nucleotides agree with TRBD2. Losses at the gene ends were 5 bases for V and 9 bases for J; bases not matched to a gene: 7. CDR1 and CDR2 (germline): SGHTA, FQGTGA. This CDR3 is built from 15 residues. The CDR3 nucleotides read TGTGCCAGCAGCCCTACTAGCGGGGGGGCCTTTGAGCAGTTCTTC. As protein: CASSPTSGGAFEQFF. Filled out from reference TRBV7-3 and TRBJ2-1, the complete variable domain reads GAGVSQTPSNKVTEKGKYVELRCDPISGHTALYWYRQSLGQGPEFLIYFQGTGAADDSGLPNDRFFAVRPEGSVSTLKIQRTERGDSAVYLCASSPTSGGAFEQFFGPGTRLTVL.